A selection of T cell receptor beta chains follows, all from one sample in a study of blood T cell repertoires in COVID-19. This table comes from immunoSEQ multiplex PCR, and its TCRdb copy is limited to in-frame clones, with some not included. This table has nearly 250,000 clones, more than 70% appearing once. The sequencing sample was made of peripheral blood. These receptors all come from a woman older than 75 with COVID-19, enrolled during active disease. The CDR3 runs from the conserved cysteine through the conserved F or W. Fields, in order: D gene, J gene, clone size, V gene, CDR3 protein, CDR3 DNA. A D gene is named only where the DNA matches it firmly. Rows may omit the clone size; those that give it use once, few, many or a size class.

D: TRBD1; J: TRBJ1-5; size: once; V: TRBV18; CDR3: CASSPGTGEQPQHF; DNA: TGTGCCAGCTCACCTGGGACAGGGGAACAGCCCCAGCATTTT
D: TRBD2; J: TRBJ2-7; size: .; V: TRBV7-8; CDR3: CASSLGTSGGASYEQYF; DNA: TGTGCCAGCAGCTTAGGGACTAGCGGGGGGGCCTCCTACGAGCAGTACTTC
D: TRBD2; J: TRBJ2-1; size: .; V: TRBV7-7; CDR3: CASSLGSGGHNEQFF; DNA: TGTGCCAGCAGCTTAGGAAGCGGGGGACACAATGAGCAGTTCTTC
D: .; J: TRBJ1-3; size: .; V: TRBV7-6; CDR3: CASSPYLPSSGNTIYF; DNA: TGTGCCAGCAGCCCGTATTTACCGAGCTCTGGAAACACCATATATTTT
D: .; J: TRBJ1-2; size: .; V: TRBV6-6; CDR3: CASSYAGGGYTF; DNA: TGTGCCAGCAGTTACGCGGGTGGTGGCTACACCTTC
D: .; J: TRBJ1-5; size: .; V: TRBV19; CDR3: CASSIGGLNQPQHF; DNA: TGTGCCAGTAGTATAGGGGGGCTCAATCAGCCCCAGCATTTT
D: TRBD1; J: TRBJ2-2; size: .; V: TRBV30; CDR3: CAWSAGGGGELFF; DNA: TGTGCCTGGAGTGCAGGGGGCGGTGGGGAGCTGTTTTTT
D: .; J: TRBJ1-6; size: .; V: TRBV7-9; CDR3: CASSPRGVTSPLHF; DNA: TGTGCCAGCAGCCCTCGGGGGGTTACCTCACCCCTCCACTTT
D: .; J: TRBJ2-3; size: .; V: TRBV9; CDR3: CASSYFEGGTDTQYF; DNA: TGTGCCAGCAGCTATTTTGAGGGCGGCACAGATACGCAGTATTTT
D: .; J: TRBJ2-7; size: .; V: TRBV28; CDR3: CATTTTGSAGEQYF; DNA: TGTGCCACTACCACGACAGGTAGCGCCGGCGAGCAGTACTTC
D: TRBD1; J: TRBJ1-5; size: few; V: TRBV12-5; CDR3: CASGNGQGNQPQHF; DNA: TGTGCTAGTGGTAACGGACAGGGCAATCAGCCCCAGCATTTT
D: .; J: TRBJ2-1; size: .; V: TRBV24-1; CDR3: CATSSRVGGAYNEQFF; DNA: TGTGCCACCAGCTCTCGTGTAGGGGGTGCCTACAATGAGCAGTTCTTC
D: TRBD1; J: TRBJ1-4; size: .; V: TRBV5-1; CDR3: CASSLPGGAGEKLFF; DNA: TGCGCCAGCAGCTTACCAGGGGGCGCAGGGGAAAAACTGTTTTTT
D: TRBD1; J: TRBJ2-3; size: once; V: TRBV7-2; CDR3: CASSPGQVTDTQYF; DNA: TGTGCCAGCAGCCCGGGACAGGTCACAGATACGCAGTATTTT
D: .; J: TRBJ1-2; size: .; V: TRBV27; CDR3: CASRTGRSYGYTF; DNA: TGTGCCAGCAGAACAGGACGATCCTATGGCTACACCTTC